These 28 T cell receptor beta chains share one sample of origin, sequenced in a study of T-cell memory formation after mild COVID-19. Each CDR3 protein gets one entry after TCRdb re-called the 5' RACE reads with MiXCR. The sample shows 190,000 or so distinct CDR3 sequences, over 20% of them seen only once. Sample: PBMCs or a T cell subset sorted from them (not recorded which). Receptors were obtained from an adult woman who had mild COVID-19 (a few samples of this study predate the infection). Cell type and time point are not known.

V gene TRBV20-1 combines with J gene TRBJ1-1; no clear D gene. Germline V gene data show CDR1 as DFQATT and CDR2 as SNEGSKA (reference sequence). The CDR3 is made up of 14 amino acids. V lost 1 base and J lost 0, with 9 bases in between. The CDR3 nucleotides read TGCAGTGCTAGAGTTACGGGAATGAACACTGAAGCTTTCTTT. As protein: CSARVTGMNTEAFF.

CDR3 region: CASSYLDTQYF. CDR3 nucleotides: TGCGCCAGCAGCTACCTGGATACGCAGTATTTT. The chain carries TRBV4-1 and TRBJ2-3; D unclear. The V end was cut by 5 bases, the J end by 6 bases, with 6 bases between. The length of the CDR3 is 11 residues. The germline V gene encodes CDR1 MGHRA and CDR2 YSYEKL.

The genes are TRBV7-9 and TRBJ1-6; no reliable D call. V gave up 1 base and J gave up 7 bases, with 11 bases separating them. CDR1 and CDR2 from the germline V gene are SEHNR and FQNEAQ (reference sequence). This CDR3 region has 15 residues. DNA of the CDR3: TGTGCCAGCAGCTTAGAGGAAAACCTCAATTCACCCCTCCACTTT. It specifies CASSLEENLNSPLHF.

The rearrangement links TRBV2 to TRBJ2-7, with 14 bases that match TRBD2. Per the germline V gene, CDR1 is SNHLY and CDR2 is FYNNEI. Trimming at V came to 8 bases and at J to 3 bases, leaving 12 bases not matched to a gene. The CDR3 consists of 17 residues. The CDR3 nucleotides are TGTGCCAGCCAACCTGGGACTAGCGGGAGAGGCCACTACGAGCAGTACTTC. Protein sequence: CASQPGTSGRGHYEQYF. Variable domain in full (rest from reference TRBV2 and TRBJ2-7): EPEVTQTPSHQVTQMGQEVILRCVPISNHLYFYWYRQILGQKVEFLVSFYNNEISEKSEIFDDQFSVERPDGSNFTLKIRSTKLEDSAMYFCASQPGTSGRGHYEQYFGPGTRLTVT.

Only a few counts were recorded for this clonotype. V usage is TRBV6-5 and J usage is TRBJ2-3; 8 positions agree with TRBD2. The CDR3 totals 16 residues. The germline V gene encodes CDR1 MNHEY and CDR2 SVGAGI. V lost 5 bases to trimming and J lost 2 bases; unmatched junction nucleotides: 9. Here the CDR3 reads CASSPAGGLFTDTQYF. The CDR3 nucleotides read TGTGCCAGCAGTCCCGCGGGGGGCCTGTTCACAGATACGCAGTATTTT.

This sequence joins TRBV5-5 and TRBJ1-3, with D unresolved. The V gene's germline CDR1 is SGHKS and CDR2 YYEKEE (reference sequence). V lost 0 bases and J 0 bases, leaving 7 bases between the germline ends. CDR3 size: 15 residues. The CDR3 DNA follows: TGTGCCAGCAGCTTGGACAGCGACTCTGGAAACACCATATATTTT. Amino acid sequence: CASSLDSDSGNTIYF.

The chain joins TRBV6-2 or TRBV6-3 to TRBJ2-7; 10 bases match TRBD2. The CDR3 has 16 amino acids. Germline V gives CDR1 MNHEY, CDR2 SVGEGT. The V and J ends lost 2 bases and 4 bases, in that order; junction bases with no gene match: 8. This CDR3 reads CASSYSRTSGDYEQYF. CDR3 in DNA: TGTGCCAGCAGTTACAGTAGAACTAGCGGGGATTACGAGCAGTACTTC.

The sample holds a few counts of this clonotype. This rearrangement joins TRBV21-1 to TRBJ2-3; the table's D gene call, TRBD1, was not cross checked with the DNA. TRBV21-1 is a recognized pseudogene. This CDR3 comprises 13 residues. This CDR3 is CASSGGATDTQYF. Here the CDR3 DNA reads TGTGCCAGCAGCGGCGGGGCCACAGATACGCAGTATTTT.

The chain recombines TRBV6-5 with TRBJ1-1; D possibly corresponds to TRBD1 (5 bases). Trimming removed 2 bases at V and 1 base at J, with 8 bases between. The CDR3 contains 14 residues. Germline CDR1 reads MNHEY; CDR2 reads SVGAGI. The CDR3 nucleotides are TGTGCCAGCAGTTACGAGACAGCGAACACTGAAGCTTTCTTT. Translated: CASSYETANTEAFF.

This clonotype has just a few counts. The rearrangement links TRBV5-4 to TRBJ2-5; tentative D call: TRBD1 (6 bases). Germline V CDR1 and CDR2: SGHNT, YYREEE (reference sequence). With 2 bases removed from V and 3 bases from J, the gap between germline ends came to 11 bases. CDR3 length: 14 residues. The CDR3 region has the DNA TGTGCCAGCAGCTTTGAGGCAGGGGAAGAGACCCAGTACTTC. Translated, it gives CASSFEAGEETQYF.

This clonotype was picked up a small number of times. V usage is TRBV6-2 or TRBV6-3 and J usage is TRBJ1-6, with D perhaps matching TRBD1 (5 bases). Deletions cut 5 bases from V and 7 bases from J, with 18 bases between. The CDR3 is 16 amino acids. The germline V gene has CDR1 MNHEY and CDR2 SVGEGT. The DNA of the CDR3 is TGTGCCAGCAGTAAAATACAGGACGCCCCGAATTCACCCCTCCACTTT. It is translated as CASSKIQDAPNSPLHF.

The chain combines TRBV6-2 or TRBV6-3 with TRBJ2-2, with TRBD1 identical over 8 bases. CDR1 is MNHEY, CDR2 SVGEGT, per germline. The V and J ends lost 6 bases and 6 bases, in that order; junction bases with no gene match: 12. The CDR3 sequence is 16 residues long. DNA for the CDR3: TGTGCCAGCAGCCCCGGACAGGGCTGGCTCTCCGGGGAGCTGTTTTTT. It codes for CASSPGQGWLSGELFF.

The V call is TRBV29-1, the J call TRBJ1-2; D possibly corresponds to TRBD1 (5 bases). Germline CDR1 SQVTM, CDR2 ANQGSEA. V was clipped by 6 bases and J by 2 bases, with 16 bases between them. The CDR3 contains 14 residues. For the CDR3, the DNA is TGCAGCGTAGCTCCCGACAGTCCCAACTATGGCTACACCTTC. Translated: CSVAPDSPNYGYTF.

The chain uses TRBV29-1 and TRBJ2-1, with 10 nucleotides matching TRBD2. The CDR3 runs to 15 residues. CDR1 is SQVTM, CDR2 ANQGSEA, per germline. CDR3 region: CSLEPLAGVRNEQFF. CDR3 in DNA: TGCAGTCTTGAGCCGCTAGCGGGAGTTAGGAATGAGCAGTTCTTC.

This chain uses TRBV9 with TRBJ2-7, with D possibly matching TRBD1 (6 bases). Germline lookup yields CDR1 SGDLS and CDR2 YYNGEE. This CDR3 is built from 15 residues. Trimming left V 0 bases short and J 3 bases short, with 13 bases between. CDR3 in DNA: TGTGCCAGCAGCGTAGGGGGGCGGCCTGGCTACGAGCAGTACTTC. Translation gives CASSVGGRPGYEQYF.

This clonotype was found a few times. The V call is TRBV19, the J call TRBJ1-5; D not resolved. Germline V gene data show CDR1 as LNHDA and CDR2 as SQIVND (reference sequence). The CDR3 has 11 amino acids. V dropped 5 bases and J dropped 4 bases, with 3 bases sitting between them. This CDR3 is CASSCNQPQHF. The CDR3 DNA sequence: TGTGCCAGTAGTTGTAATCAGCCCCAGCATTTT.

The chain couples TRBV3-1 to TRBJ2-4; D may be TRBD2 (6 bases). The V gene's germline CDR1 is LGHDT and CDR2 YNNKEL (reference sequence). Trimming left V 0 bases short and J 1 base short, with 16 bases between. This CDR3 comprises 18 residues. The CDR3 nucleotides are TGTGCCAGCAGCCAAGATCCCCTTAGCGGAGAGGCCAAAAACATTCAGTACTTC. Translation: CASSQDPLSGEAKNIQYF.

This clonotype was counted only a few times. The chain combines TRBV4-1 with TRBJ1-2; 8 nucleotides match TRBD1. Looked up from germline, CDR1 is MGHRA and CDR2 is YSYEKL. The ends lost 0 bases at V and 4 bases at J; junction bases unmatched: 4. This CDR3 is 15 amino acids long. The CDR3 here is CASSQDGDRSYGYTF. The CDR3 coding sequence is TGCGCCAGCAGCCAAGATGGGGACAGGTCCTATGGCTACACCTTC.

This clonotype was recorded a few times. The chain recombines TRBV11-2 with TRBJ2-1; D ambiguous. This CDR3 is built from 14 residues. Germline lookup yields CDR1 SGHAT and CDR2 FQNNGV. Deletions cut 5 bases from V and 0 bases from J, with 8 bases between. CDR3 nucleotide sequence: TGTGCCAGCAGCCTCCGGCTCTCCTACAATGAGCAGTTCTTC. Translated: CASSLRLSYNEQFF.

This chain joins TRBV3-1 and TRBJ1-2; D call uncertain. The CDR3 runs 15 residues. V was pared by 1 base and J by 3 bases, with 12 bases between. In germline, CDR1 is LGHDT, CDR2 YNNKEL (reference sequence). The DNA for the CDR3 is TGTGCCAGCAGCCAAGTGCCCCGCGTAGACTATGGCTACACCTTC. This translates into CASSQVPRVDYGYTF.

In this sample, this clonotype turned up a few times. This chain connects TRBV9 to TRBJ2-2, with no clear D. Germline lookup yields CDR1 SGDLS and CDR2 YYNGEE. The CDR3 is 13 amino acids. V lost 4 bases and J 6 bases, leaving 10 bases between the germline ends. This CDR3 is CASSPNLAGELFF. In DNA, the CDR3 is TGTGCCAGCAGCCCTAACCTAGCCGGGGAGCTGTTTTTT.

This clonotype was seen a handful of times. The chain joins TRBV25-1 to TRBJ1-1; D remains ambiguous. Trimming took 3 bases from V and 0 from J, leaving 14 bases between them. The germline gives CDR1 MGHDK, CDR2 SYGVNS. This CDR3 has 16 amino acids. The CDR3: CASSEEGQHLNTEAFF. The CDR3 bases are TGTGCCAGCAGTGAGGAGGGTCAGCATCTGAACACTGAAGCTTTCTTT.

The rearrangement uses TRBV29-1 and TRBJ1-2; tentative D call: TRBD1 (6 bases). The CDR3 is 14 amino acids. The ends were cut back, 6 bases at V and 4 bases at J, with 18 bases in the middle. Germline CDR1 SQVTM, CDR2 ANQGSEA. CDR3: CSVNPGEGGYGYTF. CDR3 nucleotides: TGCAGCGTCAATCCAGGGGAGGGCGGCTATGGCTACACCTTC. The whole variable domain, filled in from reference TRBV29-1 and TRBJ1-2, reads SAVISQKPSRDICQRGTSLTIQCQVDSQVTMMFWYRQQPGQSLTLIATANQGSEATYESGFVIDKFPISRPNLTFSTLTVSNMSPEDSSIYLCSVNPGEGGYGYTFGSGTRLTVV.

The CDR3 loop reads CASSEDTGLYGYTF. The CDR3 DNA reads TGTGCCAGCAGTGAAGATACAGGGCTCTATGGCTACACCTTC. The gene calls are TRBV12-3 or TRBV12-4 and TRBJ1-2, with TRBD1 as a possible D gene (6 bases). This CDR3 is built from 14 residues. Trimming shortened V by 5 bases and J by 4 bases, and 14 bases separated the two germline ends.

The chain carries TRBV13 and TRBJ2-7; 13 bases line up with TRBD2. Germline assignment: CDR1 PRHDT and CDR2 FYEKMQ (reference sequence). V shed 5 bases, J shed 4 bases, and the junction held 11 bases outside the gene matches. This CDR3 has 17 residues. The CDR3: CASSPRGLAGVLYEQYF. CDR3 DNA sequence: TGTGCCAGCAGCCCTAGAGGACTAGCGGGAGTTTTGTACGAGCAGTACTTC.

The rearrangement uses TRBV4-2 and TRBJ2-7, with D possibly matching TRBD2 (6 bases). CDR3 length: 15 residues. Germline V gene sequence: CDR1 LGHNA, CDR2 YNFKEQ. Trimming removed 0 bases from V and 3 bases from J, with 12 bases in between. The CDR3 DNA is TGTGCCAGCAGCCAAGATTTGGGACTGTTCTACGAGCAGTACTTC. Amino acid sequence: CASSQDLGLFYEQYF.

This clonotype was observed a few times. The chain uses TRBV3-1 and TRBJ1-1; a possible D gene is TRBD1 (6 bases). In germline, CDR1 is LGHDT, CDR2 YNNKEL (reference sequence). The CDR3 is 15 residues long. The V and J ends lost 0 bases and 6 bases respectively, with 14 bases between them. CDR3 in DNA: TGTGCCAGCAGCCAAGACACAGGGTACGGAGCTGAAGCTTTCTTT. Amino acids: CASSQDTGYGAEAFF. The complete variable domain, with remaining parts taken from reference TRBV3-1 and TRBJ1-1, reads DTAVSQTPKYLVTQMGNDKSIKCEQNLGHDTMYWYKQDSKKFLKIMFSYNNKELIINETVPNRFSPKSPDKAHLNLHINSLELGDSAVYFCASSQDTGYGAEAFFGQGTRLTVV.

This clonotype was observed a few times. This chain connects TRBV5-1 to TRBJ2-7; the match to TRBD2 covers 8 bases. The CDR3 has 14 amino acids. The germline V gene has CDR1 SGHRS and CDR2 YFSETQ. The V gene end was trimmed by 3 bases and the J gene end by 1 base; junction bases not matched to a gene: 3. The CDR3: CASSSTGGSYEQYF. In nucleotides, the CDR3 is TGCGCCAGCAGCTCCACGGGGGGGTCCTACGAGCAGTACTTC. The full variable domain, with the rest looked up from reference TRBV5-1 and TRBJ2-7, is KAGVTQTPRYLIKTRGQQVTLSCSPISGHRSVSWYQQTPGQGLQFLFEYFSETQRNKGNFPGRFSGRQFSNSRSEMNVSTLELGDSALYLCASSSTGGSYEQYFGPGTRLTVT.